A selection of T cell receptor beta chains follows, all from one sample in a study of T cell repertoires in cytomegalovirus infection. These receptors have no identified antigens. TCRdb processed the reads anew with MiXCR; each CDR3 protein has one entry. The sample consists of roughly 920,000 distinct CDR3 sequences, less than 35% of them appearing once. The sample consisted of cultured CD8+ T cells from PBMCs, taken from culture after CMV antigen stimulation. The origin of the receptors is a human donor in good health (CMV status not recorded). Some clones in this sample may be carry-over from other donors' samples. Each CDR3 is given with its conserved first and last residue. A D gene is named only where the DNA matches it firmly. Clone size is shown for a subset of rows, as once, few, many or a class of expanded clone.

D gene,J gene,clone size,V gene,CDR3 DNA,CDR3 protein
TRBD1,TRBJ2-1,few,TRBV4-1,TGCGCCAGCAGCCAAGAAAATGAGGACAGGGGGTCAGGTGAGCAGTTCTTC,CASSQENEDRGSGEQFF
NA,TRBJ1-6,few,TRBV6-6,TGTGCCAGCAGCCTACTGCAGCAGATTAATTCACCCCTCCACTTT,CASSLLQQINSPLHF
NA,TRBJ2-1,once,TRBV7-6,TGTGTCAGCAGCTTAGTGACTGGAACCCTCCTAAAGAGTGAGCAGTTCTTC,CVSSLVTGTLLKSEQFF
NA,TRBJ1-5,NA,TRBV5-1,TGCGCCAGCAGCTTGGAAGGCCCCCCGAGCAATCAGCCCCAGCATTTT,CASSLEGPPSNQPQHF
TRBD1,TRBJ2-3,few,TRBV9,TGTGCCAGCAGCAATAGACAGGGGGCGAGAGATACGCAGTATTTT,CASSNRQGARDTQYF
NA,TRBJ2-1,many,TRBV7-9,TGTGCCAGCAGCTTAGTGCCCCCCTCCTACAATGAGCAGTTCTTC,CASSLVPPSYNEQFF
NA,TRBJ2-1,few,TRBV6-1,TGTGCCAGCAGTGTCTGGGGAGTAACCTACAATGAGCAGTTCTTC,CASSVWGVTYNEQFF
NA,TRBJ1-1,NA,TRBV5-1,TGCGCCAGCAGCTTGGCAGGGCCGGTAAACACTGAAGCTTTCTTT,CASSLAGPVNTEAFF
NA,TRBJ2-7,many,TRBV7-6,TGTGCCAGCAGCTCCGGACCCTCTGCCTACGAGCAGTACTTC,CASSSGPSAYEQYF
NA,TRBJ2-7,NA,TRBV29-1,TGCAGCGTTGAGGGCCGGGAGCCCTACGAGCAGTACTTC,CSVEGREPYEQYF
TRBD1,TRBJ1-2,NA,TRBV27,TGTGCCAGCAACGCCGACGGACAGGGGCACTATGGCTACACCTTC,CASNADGQGHYGYTF
TRBD2,TRBJ2-1,few,TRBV6-2/TRBV6-3,TGTGCCAGCACCTTCACCCAGACTAGCGGGGGGCCGACTTACAATGAGCAGTTCTTC,CASTFTQTSGGPTYNEQFF
NA,TRBJ2-7,NA,TRBV9,TGTGCCAGCAGCGCCCGCTACGAGCAGTACTTC,CASSARYEQYF
NA,TRBJ1-6,NA,TRBV5-1,TGCGCCAGCAGCTTGGCCGGTAGGTCGCCCCTCCACTTT,CASSLAGRSPLHF
TRBD2,TRBJ2-6,NA,TRBV15,TGTGCCACCAGCAGAGGACTAGCGGGGGGAACTGGGGCCAACGTCCTGACTTTC,CATSRGLAGGTGANVLTF
NA,TRBJ2-1,NA,TRBV27,TGTGCCAGCAGTCACCCTGGACTGACGGAGCAGTTCTTC,CASSHPGLTEQFF
TRBD1,TRBJ1-2,many,TRBV7-2,TGTGCCAGCAGCCCTATGGACAGGGAGCATAACTATGGCTACACCTTC,CASSPMDREHNYGYTF
NA,TRBJ1-4,many,TRBV7-8,TGTGCCAGCAGGGGGAGAGGTGAAAAACTGTTTTTT,CASRGRGEKLFF
TRBD2,TRBJ2-3,NA,TRBV12-3/TRBV12-4,TGTGCCAGCAGTTTAGTAGCGGGGGGGCCTGGGCAGTATTTT,CASSLVAGGPGQYF
NA,TRBJ1-2,NA,TRBV9,TGTGCCAGCAGCGTAGCAGGCCGGGGGCGCGAATATGGCTACACCTTC,CASSVAGRGREYGYTF
NA,TRBJ2-1,many,TRBV7-2,TGTGCCAGCAGCTCGACCCCGACAGGCAATGAGCAGTTCTTC,CASSSTPTGNEQFF
NA,TRBJ2-2,few,TRBV12-3/TRBV12-4,TGTGCCAGCAGTTTAGCGCCCCTCACCGGGGAGCTGTTTTTT,CASSLAPLTGELFF
NA,TRBJ2-7,NA,TRBV27,TGTGCCAGCAGTTTAGACAGGAGGAACGAGCAGTACTTC,CASSLDRRNEQYF
NA,TRBJ2-1,NA,TRBV12-3/TRBV12-4,TGTGCCAGCAGTCCGGACTACGAGCAGTTCTTC,CASSPDYEQFF
NA,TRBJ2-1,NA,TRBV7-9,TGTGCCAGCAGCGCACGTGGGGGCTTGGGGAGGCAGTTCTTC,CASSARGGLGRQFF
NA,TRBJ1-1,NA,TRBV12-3/TRBV12-4,TGTGCCAGCAGCCTCCGCCCCGTGGGTAACTCTGAAGCTTTCTTT,CASSLRPVGNSEAFF
NA,TRBJ2-7,many,TRBV12-3/TRBV12-4,TGTGCCAGCAGTTTAGACTTCTCCTACGAGCAGTACTTC,CASSLDFSYEQYF
TRBD1,TRBJ2-5,many,TRBV7-2,TGTGCCAGCAGCTTAAACAGGGGGTCGGAGACCCAGTACTTC,CASSLNRGSETQYF
NA,TRBJ1-2,NA,TRBV6-1,TGTGCCAGCAGTGACTACCGGGACATATATGGCTACACCTTC,CASSDYRDIYGYTF
TRBD1,TRBJ2-6,few,TRBV15,TGTGCCACCAGCCCCACAGGGGCCGGGGCCAACGTCCTGACTTTC,CATSPTGAGANVLTF
NA,TRBJ2-2,many,TRBV7-2,TGTGCCAGCAGCCCAGTGGGGGTCAAGGGTGACACCGGGGAGCTGTTTTTT,CASSPVGVKGDTGELFF
TRBD1,TRBJ2-5,few,TRBV12-5,TGTGCTAGTGGTTTCGGGACGCAGGGGGATACCCAGTACTTC,CASGFGTQGDTQYF
NA,TRBJ1-2,few,TRBV4-3,TGCGCCAGCAGCCAAGTTTTGGTAGCGGATTCGGGAGTAAATGGCTACACCTTC,CASSQVLVADSGVNGYTF
NA,TRBJ2-7,few,TRBV7-6,TGTGCCAGCAGTCCCGCCTGGGACGGTGGCTACGAGCAGTACTTC,CASSPAWDGGYEQYF
TRBD2,TRBJ2-1,NA,TRBV2,TGTGCCAGCAGTGAAGGGGGACTAGCGGGGGTTTACTACAATGAGCAGTTCTTC,CASSEGGLAGVYYNEQFF
NA,TRBJ2-3,few,TRBV29-1,TGCAGCGTTGAAAAGGGGAATGGGGATACGCAGTATTTT,CSVEKGNGDTQYF
NA,TRBJ2-2,NA,TRBV12-3/TRBV12-4,TGTGCCATCGCAGTGGGGGGCGACACCGGGGAGCTGTTTTTT,CAIAVGGDTGELFF
NA,TRBJ1-6,few,TRBV3-1,TGTGCCAGCAGCTCCCCCCCTCGGGGCCGGGATTCACCCCTCCACTTT,CASSSPPRGRDSPLHF
TRBD1,TRBJ1-2,many,TRBV7-9,TGTGCCAGCAGCTCGGGACAGCTTAACTATGGCTACACCTTC,CASSSGQLNYGYTF
NA,TRBJ1-5,many,TRBV12-3/TRBV12-4,TGTGCCAGCAGTTTCTGGGGAAACAATCAGCCCCAGCATTTT,CASSFWGNNQPQHF
NA,TRBJ1-4,NA,TRBV7-8,TGTGCCAGCAGCTCCGGACGGGGAGACGAGGGTGAAAAACTGTTTTTT,CASSSGRGDEGEKLFF
NA,TRBJ1-1,few,TRBV6-5,TGTGCCAGCAGTTACGGGGGGGGAGGGGCTTTCTTT,CASSYGGGGAFF
NA,TRBJ2-1,NA,TRBV24-1,TGTGCCACCAGTGTTTCAGGGAGCTCCTACAATGAGCAGTTCTTC,CATSVSGSSYNEQFF
NA,TRBJ2-3,few,TRBV6-6,TGTGCCAGCAGTTACTCGTGGTTTGGATACACGCAGTATTTT,CASSYSWFGYTQYF
NA,TRBJ1-2,few,TRBV4-1,TGCGCCAGCAGCCTACCGGGCGGGGCGGGCTATGGCTACACCTTC,CASSLPGGAGYGYTF
TRBD1,TRBJ1-2,few,TRBV7-9,TGTGCCAGCAGCCTGGGACAGTTGAATGGCTACACCTTC,CASSLGQLNGYTF
NA,TRBJ2-4,NA,TRBV11-2,TGTGCCAGCAGCTCTACTCGTGGAAACATTCAGTACTTC,CASSSTRGNIQYF
NA,TRBJ2-6,NA,TRBV6-1,TGTGCCAGCAGTGCGAGGACGGGGACTGGGGCCAACGTCCTGACTTTC,CASSARTGTGANVLTF
TRBD2,TRBJ2-3,few,TRBV10-3,TGTGCCATCGGCGCGGGGGGCACCACAGATACGCAGTATTTT,CAIGAGGTTDTQYF
NA,TRBJ2-3,NA,TRBV9,TGTGCCAGCAGCGTAGTGCCGGGCCGCTCGTTCACAGATACGCAGTATTTT,CASSVVPGRSFTDTQYF
TRBD1,TRBJ1-1,NA,TRBV5-6,TGTGCCAGCAGCTTGAACCGGAGGGGGCTCCTGAACACTGAAGCTTTCTTT,CASSLNRRGLLNTEAFF
NA,TRBJ2-3,many,TRBV7-9,TGTGCCAGCAGCTCCCAGGACCCATCCGAGAAACATACGCAGTATTTT,CASSSQDPSEKHTQYF
NA,TRBJ2-5,NA,TRBV27,TGTGCCAGCAGTTTACTTCCCGGGACGGATCATCAAGAGACCCAGTACTTC,CASSLLPGTDHQETQYF
NA,TRBJ1-2,many,TRBV7-8,TGTGCCAGCAGCTTTGACTTATGGGGTTCCATAGGCTATGGCTACACCTTC,CASSFDLWGSIGYGYTF
TRBD1,TRBJ2-2,NA,TRBV6-5,TGTGCCAGCAGTTACGACGGGACAGGGGGGCACACCGGGGAGCTGTTTTTT,CASSYDGTGGHTGELFF
TRBD1,TRBJ2-7,NA,TRBV2,TGTGCCAGCACTCCCCTTCGGGACCGCTACAGGGGCAACGAGCAGTACTTC,CASTPLRDRYRGNEQYF
NA,TRBJ1-2,NA,TRBV5-6,TGTGCCAGCAGCGCTACAGGGACGGGCTACACCTTC,CASSATGTGYTF
NA,TRBJ1-5,NA,TRBV4-1,TGCGCCAGCAGCCAAGCGGATATGGGACCCCCTGAACCCCAGCATTTT,CASSQADMGPPEPQHF
TRBD2,TRBJ2-3,NA,TRBV6-2/TRBV6-3,TGTGCCAGCAGAGGTGGACTAGCGGGGAGGTATACGCAGTATTTT,CASRGGLAGRYTQYF